This T cell receptor beta chain was observed in a study of prognosis after radiotherapy for stage I lung cancer. Study findings and constraints: Unique TCR clone counts dropped after stereotactic body radiation therapy, from a median of around 10,000 to 6,900.

Two-round multiplex PCR, the amplification method, yielded TCR beta CDR3 from genomic DNA. First-round PCR employed TRBV- and TRBJ-specific primers for each gene. PCR's second round employed universal primers. MiXCR was run by TCRdb on the multiplex PCR reads, yielding one entry per CDR3 protein. Of some 35,000 distinct CDR3 sequences in the sample, under 40% were seen once. There are many counts of this clonotype. Its antigen is as yet unknown. This CDR3 has 13 amino acids. The V gene lost 5 bases and the J gene lost 5 bases, with 9 bases spanning the gap. Germline loops: CDR1 MNHEY, CDR2 SMNVEV (reference sequence).

V and J are TRBV27 and TRBJ2-2, with D unclear. The sequencing used PBMCs, collected before or after stereotactic body radiation therapy (not recorded which). This receptor was identified in a donor over 45 with non-small cell lung cancer. In nucleotides, the CDR3 is TGTGCCAGCAGTCCACAGTCTACCGGGGAGCTGTTTTTT. It encodes CASSPQSTGELFF.